The clone carrying this TCR beta chain was recorded only once. Its specificity is unknown. The input for sorted-subset replicate PCRs was around 0.2 ug DNA, about 30,000 T cell genomes. Profiling relied on immunoSEQ multiplex PCR, and the TCRdb table lists in-frame clones only, not all of them. The table records around 690,000 clones, roughly 87% of them present only once. CD8 memory merged CD45RO+ cells and CCR7-negative CD45RA+ TemRA cells into one population. The data originate from a study of shared clonotypes between healthy human individuals. The study's findings and limits: Against clonotypes common to all four donors, non-shared ones had lower generation probabilities. It was expected that sequencing depth would affect clonotype sharing among donors.

Sequencing used memory CD8+ T cells from PBMCs. Subset: CD45RO+ cells pooled with CCR7-negative TemRA cells. This receptor was obtained from a man aged 18 to 30 in good health. Some clones in this sample may be carry-over from other donors' samples.

CDR3 protein: CASGLAGLVGELFF. The CDR3 nucleotides read TGTGCTAGTGGTTTGGCAGGGTTGGTCGGGGAGCTGTTTTTT. V is TRBV12-5 and J is TRBJ2-2, with D perhaps TRBD1 (5 bases). CDR1 and CDR2 (germline): LGHNT, FRNRAP. V gave up 1 base and J gave up 7 bases, with 10 bases separating them. The CDR3 sequence is 14 residues long. The variable domain in full, completed from reference TRBV12-5 and TRBJ2-2, reads DARVTQTPRHKVTEMGQEVTMRCQPILGHNTVFWYRQTMMQGLELLAYFRNRAPLDDSGMPKDRFSAEMPDATLATLKIQPSEPRDSAVYFCASGLAGLVGELFFGEGSRLTVL.